This TCR beta chain was profiled in a study of breast tumors, draining lymph nodes, adjacent tissues. This clonotype was detected many times. Breast cancer patients provided tissue from their axillary draining lymph nodes. TCRdb used MiXCR to reprocess the multiplex PCR reads, holding one entry per CDR3 protein. The table includes 75,000 to 100,000 distinct CDR3 sequences, roughly 19% detected once. Trimming stripped 3 bases from V and 5 bases from J, with 15 bases between. This CDR3 has 14 residues. Germline CDR1 and CDR2: SGHRS and YFSETQ. The chain carries TRBV5-1 and TRBJ2-7; D might be TRBD2 (6 bases). This clonotype was sampled from a female donor with breast cancer. Some clones in this sample may be carry-over from other donors' samples. Sequencing used axillary lymph node tissue. The chain's CDR3 is CASSSPSAGDEQYF. The DNA of the CDR3 is TGCGCCAGCAGCTCCCCTAGCGCAGGCGACGAGCAGTACTTC.